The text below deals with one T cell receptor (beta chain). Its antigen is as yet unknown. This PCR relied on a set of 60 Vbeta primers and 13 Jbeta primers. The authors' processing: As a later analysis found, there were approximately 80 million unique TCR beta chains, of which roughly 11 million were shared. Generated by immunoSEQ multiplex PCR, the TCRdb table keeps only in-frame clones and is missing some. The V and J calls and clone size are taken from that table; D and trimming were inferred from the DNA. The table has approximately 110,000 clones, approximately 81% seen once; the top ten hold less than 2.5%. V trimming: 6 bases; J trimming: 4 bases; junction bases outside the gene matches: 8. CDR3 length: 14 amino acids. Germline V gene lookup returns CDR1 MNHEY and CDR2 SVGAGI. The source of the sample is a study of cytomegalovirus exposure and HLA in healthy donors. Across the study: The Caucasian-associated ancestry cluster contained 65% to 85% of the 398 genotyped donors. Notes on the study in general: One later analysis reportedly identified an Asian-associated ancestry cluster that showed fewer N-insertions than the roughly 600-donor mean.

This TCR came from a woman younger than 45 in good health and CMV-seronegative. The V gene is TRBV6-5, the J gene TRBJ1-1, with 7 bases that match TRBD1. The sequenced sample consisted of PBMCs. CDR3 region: CASRRDQGGTEAFF. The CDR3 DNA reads TGTGCCAGCAGACGAGATCAGGGGGGCACTGAAGCTTTCTTT.